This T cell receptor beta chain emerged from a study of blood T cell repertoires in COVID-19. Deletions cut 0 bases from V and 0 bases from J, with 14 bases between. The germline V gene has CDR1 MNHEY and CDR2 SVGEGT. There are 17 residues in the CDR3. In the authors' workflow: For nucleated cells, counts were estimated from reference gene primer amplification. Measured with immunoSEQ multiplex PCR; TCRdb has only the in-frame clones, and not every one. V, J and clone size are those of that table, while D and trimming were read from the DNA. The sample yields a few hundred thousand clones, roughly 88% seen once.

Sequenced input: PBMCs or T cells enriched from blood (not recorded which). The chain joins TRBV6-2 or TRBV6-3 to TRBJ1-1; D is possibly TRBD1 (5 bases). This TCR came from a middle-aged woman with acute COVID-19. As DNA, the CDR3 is TGTGCCAGCAGTTACTCATTTGGGGCCCTCATGAACACTGAAGCTTTCTTT. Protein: CASSYSFGALMNTEAFF.